These T cell receptor beta chains were read from a single sample in a study of control samples from healthy donors and cancer patients. Profiled with immunoSEQ multiplex PCR; TCRdb holds only in-frame clones, not every one. The data show 24,000 or so clones, with around 90% seen just once and 13% held by the top ten. Material: PBMCs. These receptors all come from a man aged 50 to 59 with lung cancer. The CDR3 runs from the conserved cysteine through the conserved F or W. A D gene is named only where the DNA matches it firmly. Not every row has a clone size; where given, it reads once, few, many or a size class.

cdr3_aa,cdr3_nt,v_call,d_call,j_call,clone_size,cdr3_length
CASKAGGNRVWFF,TGTGCCAGCAAGGCGGGGGGCAACCGGGTCTGGTTCTTC,TRBV2,TRBD2,TRBJ2-1,-,13
CASSFATGFAGYTF,TGTGCCAGCAGTTTCGCAACAGGGTTTGCTGGCTACACCTTC,TRBV28,-,TRBJ1-2,-,14
CASSQLRGRRVSGELFF,TGCGCCAGCAGCCAACTAAGGGGGCGACGGGTCTCCGGGGAGCTGTTTTTT,TRBV4-1,TRBD1,TRBJ2-2,-,17
CASSLVQGNTIYF,TGTGCCAGCAGCCTGGTTCAGGGAAACACCATATATTTT,TRBV7-8,-,TRBJ1-3,once,13
CASSIQGGNTEAFF,TGTGCCAGCAGCATACAGGGTGGGAACACTGAAGCTTTCTTT,TRBV7-3,-,TRBJ1-1,-,14
CASSLKLGNTEAFF,TGTGCCAGCAGCTTAAAGTTAGGGAACACTGAAGCTTTCTTT,TRBV7-2,-,TRBJ1-1,-,14
CSVEGGGELFF,TGCAGCGTTGAAGGAGGCGGGGAGCTGTTTTTT,TRBV29-1,-,TRBJ2-2,-,11
CASRQGAPTEAFF,TGTGCCAGCAGACAGGGGGCGCCCACTGAAGCTTTCTTT,TRBV28,TRBD1,TRBJ1-1,-,13
CASSPGGSTDTQYF,TGTGCCAGCAGCCCAGGGGGAAGCACAGATACGCAGTATTTT,TRBV7-2,TRBD1,TRBJ2-3,-,14
CASSLAFSGEETQYF,TGTGCCAGCAGCTTGGCATTTTCGGGGGAGGAGACCCAGTACTTC,TRBV5-5,-,TRBJ2-5,few,15
CASSLGTSGGRGTDTQYF,TGCGCCAGCAGCCTCGGGACTAGCGGGGGTCGAGGCACAGATACGCAGTATTTT,TRBV5-1,TRBD2,TRBJ2-3,-,18
CASSFRTGGKLGETQYF,TGCGCCAGCAGCTTCCGGACAGGGGGAAAGCTCGGGGAGACCCAGTACTTC,TRBV5-1,TRBD1,TRBJ2-5,-,17